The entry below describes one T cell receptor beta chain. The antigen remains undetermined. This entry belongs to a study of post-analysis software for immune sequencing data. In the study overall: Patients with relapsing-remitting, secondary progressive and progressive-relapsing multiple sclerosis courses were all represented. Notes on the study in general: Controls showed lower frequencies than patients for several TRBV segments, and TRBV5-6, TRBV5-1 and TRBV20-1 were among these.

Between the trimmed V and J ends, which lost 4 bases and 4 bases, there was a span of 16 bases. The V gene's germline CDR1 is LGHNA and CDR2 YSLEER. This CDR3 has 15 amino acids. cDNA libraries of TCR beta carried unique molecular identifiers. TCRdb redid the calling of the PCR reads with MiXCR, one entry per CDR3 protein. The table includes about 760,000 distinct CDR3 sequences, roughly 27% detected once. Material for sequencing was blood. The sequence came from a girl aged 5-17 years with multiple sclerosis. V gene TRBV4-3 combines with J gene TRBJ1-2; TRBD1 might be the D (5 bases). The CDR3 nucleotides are TGCGCCAGCAGCCCAGGCCAGGGCCGGGGCTATGGCTACACCTTC. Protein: CASSPGQGRGYGYTF.